This T cell receptor (beta chain) was retrieved from a study of identical twins. TCRdb re-derived calls from the 5' RACE reads in MiXCR, one entry per CDR3 protein. The repertoire holds 300,000 or so distinct CDR3 sequences, with over 8.5% as singletons. This clonotype was detected many times. This same sample was also taken into another study, of yellow fever vaccine responses in identical twins.

Sequenced: CD8+ T cells sorted from blood. The sequence derives from a woman aged 18-29 years in good health.

This CDR3 is CASSSGEWVRADTQYF. The CDR3 nucleotides read TGCGCCAGCAGCTCTGGAGAGTGGGTCAGGGCAGATACGCAGTATTTT. The gene calls are TRBV5-1 and TRBJ2-3, with D maybe TRBD1 (5 bases). Germline V lookup: CDR1 SGHRS, CDR2 YFSETQ. Trimming took 3 bases from V and 4 from J, leaving 18 bases between them. The CDR3 is made up of 16 amino acids.